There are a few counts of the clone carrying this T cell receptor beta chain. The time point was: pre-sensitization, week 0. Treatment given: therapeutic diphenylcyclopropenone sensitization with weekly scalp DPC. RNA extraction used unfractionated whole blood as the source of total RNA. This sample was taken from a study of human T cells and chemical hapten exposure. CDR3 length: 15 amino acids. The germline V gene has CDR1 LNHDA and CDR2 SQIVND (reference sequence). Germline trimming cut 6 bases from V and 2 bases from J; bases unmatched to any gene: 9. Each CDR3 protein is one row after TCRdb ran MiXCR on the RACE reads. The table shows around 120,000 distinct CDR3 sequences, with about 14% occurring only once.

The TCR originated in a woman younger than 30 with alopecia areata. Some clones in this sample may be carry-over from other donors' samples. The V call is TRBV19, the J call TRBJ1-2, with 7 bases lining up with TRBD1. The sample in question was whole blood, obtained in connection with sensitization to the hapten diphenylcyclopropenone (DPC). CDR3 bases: TGTGCCAGTAGCACGACAGGGCGTTTAAACTATGGCTACACCTTC. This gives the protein CASSTTGRLNYGYTF.